These 19 T cell receptor beta chains came from one sample sequenced in a study of naive and memory T cell subsets. A UMI-containing oligonucleotide was joined by 3' ligation to the TCR cDNA template. Four PCR rounds used nested alpha and beta constant region primers plus the SP2 primer. TCRdb ran MiXCR on the 5' RACE reads and lists one entry per CDR3 protein. Of around 30,000 distinct CDR3 sequences listed, roughly 17% are singletons. These receptors all come from a female donor in good health.

This clonotype has a count of ten or more. J is TRBJ2-5 and V is TRBV20-1; possibly TRBD1 or TRBD2 for D (7 bases each). Germline values: CDR1 DFQATT, CDR2 SNEGSKA (reference sequence). This CDR3 region has 11 residues. The CDR3 loop is CRAGGGETQYF. The CDR3 DNA sequence: TGCAGGGCAGGGGGGGGAGAGACCCAGTACTTC.

The chain carries TRBV2 and TRBJ2-2; TRBD2 matches at 9 bases. The CDR3 runs to 16 residues. Germline V gene sequence: CDR1 SNHLY, CDR2 FYNNEI. Unmatched junction bases numbered 9, after V lost 5 bases and J lost 5 bases. The DNA of the CDR3 is TGTGCCAGCAGTCGAACGGGACTAGCAGTTACCGGGGAGCTGTTTTTT. It specifies CASSRTGLAVTGELFF.

This clonotype occurred many times. This rearrangement joins TRBV6-1 to TRBJ1-6; D perhaps matches TRBD1 (6 bases). Trimming stripped 4 bases from V and 9 bases from J, with 16 bases between. This CDR3 is built from 15 residues. In germline, CDR1 is MNHNS, CDR2 SASEGT. CDR3: CASSGSTGKGSPLHF. The DNA of the CDR3 is TGTGCCAGCAGTGGATCGACAGGAAAGGGTTCACCCCTCCACTTT.

This clonotype was seen ten or more times. CDR3 nucleotides: TGCAGCGTCAGTAGTTCCGGTCATGGCTACACCTTC. Its protein product is CSVSSSGHGYTF. The V gene is TRBV29-1, the J gene TRBJ1-2; D not resolved. The germline CDR1 and CDR2 sequences are SQVTM and ANQGSEA. The V end lost 6 bases, the J end lost 6 bases, and 14 bases lay between the germline ends. The CDR3 covers 12 residues.

This clonotype was counted at least ten times. The chain carries TRBV7-2 and TRBJ2-7; D may be TRBD2 (6 bases). Germline CDR1 reads SGHTA; CDR2 reads FQGNSA. Trimming took off 5 bases at V and 0 bases at J, with 20 bases between the two ends. The CDR3 spans 17 residues. CDR3 coding DNA: TGTGCCAGCAGCCCCCGCCGGGACTCGCAAAGCTCCTACGAGCAGTACTTC. Its translation is CASSPRRDSQSSYEQYF.

This clonotype was found many times. The rearrangement joins TRBV20-1 to TRBJ1-5; possible D gene TRBD1, 5 bases. V shed 2 bases and J shed 4 bases, with 12 bases lying between them. Germline CDR1 is DFQATT and CDR2 is SNEGSKA (reference sequence). The CDR3 covers 14 residues. Written as DNA, the CDR3 is TGCAGTGCTAGACCCACGGAGGGGAATCAGCCCCAGCATTTT. This translates into CSARPTEGNQPQHF.

In this sample, this clonotype turned up many times. The rearrangement links TRBV3-1 to TRBJ1-1; the match to TRBD1 covers 7 bases. The V and J ends lost 4 bases and 8 bases, in that order; junction bases with no gene match: 16. The CDR3 is made up of 16 amino acids. Germline CDR1 is LGHDT and CDR2 is YNNKEL (reference sequence). The CDR3 sequence: CASSPSTGLRGLEAFF. The CDR3 DNA reads as TGTGCCAGCAGCCCCTCGACAGGGTTGAGAGGACTGGAAGCTTTCTTT.

The rearrangement joins TRBV4-2 to TRBJ2-5, with D possibly TRBD1 on 5 matching bases. The germline CDR1 and CDR2 sequences are LGHNA and YNFKEQ. The CDR3 has 16 residues. V gave up 0 bases and J gave up 5 bases, with 16 bases separating them. The chain's CDR3 is CASSQDYETVLETQYF. The CDR3 DNA reads as TGTGCCAGCAGCCAAGATTACGAGACAGTCTTGGAGACCCAGTACTTC.

The chain has TRBV7-2 and TRBJ1-6; 7 nucleotides match TRBD1. V lost 4 bases and J lost 3; bases outside the gene matches: 9. This CDR3 has 17 residues. CDR1 is SGHTA and CDR2 is FQGNSA in the germline V gene. The DNA for the CDR3 is TGTGCCAGCAGCTGGATCCGGGACAGCGACTATAATTCACCCCTCCACTTT. This translates into CASSWIRDSDYNSPLHF.

The rearrangement joins TRBV6-6 to TRBJ1-4; TRBD1 matches at 7 bases. The V segment lost 5 bases and the J segment 3 bases; nucleotides outside the gene matches: 6. The CDR3 is made up of 15 amino acids. Germline loops: CDR1 MNHNY, CDR2 SVGAGI (reference sequence). CDR3 protein: CASSTKGQANEKLFF. The DNA of the CDR3 is TGTGCCAGCAGTACTAAAGGACAGGCTAATGAAAAACTGTTTTTT.

V gene TRBV6-5 combines with J gene TRBJ1-2, with D unresolved. V gave up 0 bases and J gave up 2 bases, with 19 bases separating them. This CDR3 region has 18 residues. CDR1 MNHEY and CDR2 SVGAGI come from the germline V gene. The CDR3 region has the DNA TGTGCCAGCAGTTACTCGCGTCAGCCCAAACCGAAAAACTATGGCTACACCTTC. Protein product: CASSYSRQPKPKNYGYTF.

This clonotype came up a few times. The chain employs TRBV28 and TRBJ2-5, with 14 bases fitting TRBD2. CDR3 length: 16 residues. Trimming cost V 5 bases and J 1 base; bases outside gene matches: 3. In germline, CDR1 is MDHEN, CDR2 SYDVKM. The CDR3 spells CASSLGLAGAQETQYF. The CDR3 nucleotides are TGTGCCAGCAGTCTGGGACTAGCGGGGGCCCAAGAGACCCAGTACTTC.

At least ten counts were recorded for this clonotype. The chain recombines TRBV7-6 with TRBJ2-2; D is possibly TRBD1 (6 bases). The CDR3 runs 15 residues. V shed 4 bases and J shed 4 bases, with 13 bases lying between them. Germline assignment: CDR1 SGHVS and CDR2 FNYEAQ. The CDR3 loop reads CASSSRQEFTGELFF. CDR3 DNA: TGTGCCAGCAGCTCAAGACAGGAATTCACCGGGGAGCTGTTTTTT.

This clonotype was detected many times. J is TRBJ1-1 and V is TRBV20-1, with no clear D. V was trimmed by 0 bases and J by 1 base, leaving 12 bases between them. There are 15 residues in the CDR3. Germline lookup yields CDR1 DFQATT and CDR2 SNEGSKA (reference sequence). The CDR3 reads CSARELSIPNTEAFF. CDR3 DNA sequence: TGCAGTGCTAGAGAGTTAAGCATCCCGAACACTGAAGCTTTCTTT.

This clonotype is medium-sized (0.01 to 0.1%) in the sample. The V gene is TRBV27, the J gene TRBJ2-2; D might be TRBD1 (6 bases). V lost 6 bases, J lost 5 bases, and 19 bases lay in between. CDR1 is MNHEY, CDR2 SMNVEV, per germline (reference sequence). The CDR3 contains 16 residues. CDR3: CASRRKQGMGTGELFF. CDR3 nucleotides: TGTGCCAGCAGGCGGAAACAGGGAATGGGTACCGGGGAGCTGTTTTTT.

This clonotype has at least ten counts. The rearrangement links TRBV12-3 or TRBV12-4 to TRBJ2-2; a weak D match, TRBD1 (6 bases). This CDR3 is built from 17 residues. V lost 5 bases and J 0 bases, leaving 16 bases between the germline ends. CDR3 sequence reads: CASSPTPWTANTGELFF. In DNA form, the CDR3 reads TGTGCCAGCAGTCCCACCCCCTGGACAGCGAACACCGGGGAGCTGTTTTTT.

The rearrangement links TRBV10-3 to TRBJ1-1; D call uncertain. V was cut by 9 bases and J by 3 bases, with 8 bases left in between. The CDR3 length is 11 residues. The germline V gene encodes CDR1 ENHRY and CDR2 SYGVKD. The DNA for the CDR3 is TGTGCCATTCGGGGTGACACTGAAGCTTTCTTT. Translation gives CAIRGDTEAFF.

V and J are TRBV27 and TRBJ1-5; D is unresolved. Per the germline V gene, CDR1 is MNHEY and CDR2 is SMNVEV (reference sequence). This CDR3 comprises 16 residues. V lost 2 bases, J lost 4 bases, and 15 bases lay in between. This CDR3 reads CASSLRYRIANQPQHF. In nucleotides, the CDR3 is TGTGCCAGCAGTTTAAGATACCGCATAGCGAATCAGCCCCAGCATTTT.

This clonotype has just a few counts. This sequence joins TRBV29-1 and TRBJ1-1; no clear D gene. Trimming removed 7 bases at V and 3 bases at J, with 15 bases between. Germline assignment: CDR1 SQVTM and CDR2 ANQGSEA. This CDR3 has 13 amino acids. CDR3 region: CSAERGKHTEAFF. The CDR3 DNA follows: TGCAGCGCCGAACGGGGAAAGCACACTGAAGCTTTCTTT.